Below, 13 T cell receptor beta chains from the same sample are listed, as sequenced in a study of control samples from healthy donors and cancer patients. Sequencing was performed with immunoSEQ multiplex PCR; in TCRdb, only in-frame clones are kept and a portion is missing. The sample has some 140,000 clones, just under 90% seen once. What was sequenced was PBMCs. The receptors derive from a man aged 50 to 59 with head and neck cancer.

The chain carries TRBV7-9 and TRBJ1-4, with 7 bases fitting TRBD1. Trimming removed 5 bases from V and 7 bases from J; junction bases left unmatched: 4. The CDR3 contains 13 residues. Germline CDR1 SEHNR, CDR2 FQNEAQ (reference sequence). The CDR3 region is CASSKTGFEKLFF. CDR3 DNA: TGTGCCAGCAGCAAGACAGGGTTTGAAAAACTGTTTTTT. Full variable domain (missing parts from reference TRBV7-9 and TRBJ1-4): DTGVSQNPRHKITKRGQNVTFRCDPISEHNRLYWYRQTLGQGPEFLTYFQNEAQLEKSRLLSDRFSAERPKGSFSTLEIQRTEQGDSAMYLCASSKTGFEKLFFGSGTQLSVL.

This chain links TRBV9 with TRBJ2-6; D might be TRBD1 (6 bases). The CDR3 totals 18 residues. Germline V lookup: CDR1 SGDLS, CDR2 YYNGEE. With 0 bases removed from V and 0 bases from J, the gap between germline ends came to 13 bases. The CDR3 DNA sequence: TGTGCCAGCAGCGTAGACCCGACAGGCCTCTCTGGGGCCAACGTCCTGACTTTC. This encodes CASSVDPTGLSGANVLTF.

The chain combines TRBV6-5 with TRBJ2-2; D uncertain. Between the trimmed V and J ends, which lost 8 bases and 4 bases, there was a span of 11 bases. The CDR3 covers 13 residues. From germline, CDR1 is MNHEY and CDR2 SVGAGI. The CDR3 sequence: CASLLRATGELFF. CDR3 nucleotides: TGTGCCAGCCTCCTACGGGCCACCGGGGAGCTGTTTTTT.

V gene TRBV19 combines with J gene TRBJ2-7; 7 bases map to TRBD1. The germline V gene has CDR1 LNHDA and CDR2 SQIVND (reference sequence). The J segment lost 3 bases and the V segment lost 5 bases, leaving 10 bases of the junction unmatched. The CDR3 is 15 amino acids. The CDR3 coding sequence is TGTGCCAGTAGTGCAAGCCGGGACAGCCACTACGAGCAGTACTTC. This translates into CASSASRDSHYEQYF.

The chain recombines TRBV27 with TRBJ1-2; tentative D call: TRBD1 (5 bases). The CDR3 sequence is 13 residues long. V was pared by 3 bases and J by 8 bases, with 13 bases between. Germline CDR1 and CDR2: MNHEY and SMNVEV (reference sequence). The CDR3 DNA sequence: TGTGCCAGCAGTTTTGGGGGAACCTACGGCTACACCTTC. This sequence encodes CASSFGGTYGYTF.

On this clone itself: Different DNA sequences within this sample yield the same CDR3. The CDR3 reads CASSQVTNTGELFF. The CDR3 DNA reads as TGTGCCAGCAGCCAAGTCACGAACACCGGGGAGCTGTTTTTT. This chain connects TRBV4-2 to TRBJ2-2; D uncertain. V lost 1 base, J lost 0 bases, and 3 bases lay in between. The germline V gene has CDR1 LGHNA and CDR2 YNFKEQ. The CDR3 is made up of 14 amino acids.

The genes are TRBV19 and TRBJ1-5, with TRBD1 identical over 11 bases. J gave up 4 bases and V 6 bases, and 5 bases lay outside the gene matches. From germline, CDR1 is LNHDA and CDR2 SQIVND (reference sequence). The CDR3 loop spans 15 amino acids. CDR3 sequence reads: CASSGWDRGNQPQHF. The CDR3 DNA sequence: TGTGCCAGTAGCGGTTGGGACAGGGGGAATCAGCCCCAGCATTTT.

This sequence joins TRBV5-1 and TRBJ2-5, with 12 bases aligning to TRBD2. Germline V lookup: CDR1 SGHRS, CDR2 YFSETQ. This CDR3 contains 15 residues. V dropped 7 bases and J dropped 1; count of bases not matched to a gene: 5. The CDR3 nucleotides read TGCGCCAGCCGGACTAGCGGGGTAGCCCAAGAGACCCAGTACTTC. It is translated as CASRTSGVAQETQYF.

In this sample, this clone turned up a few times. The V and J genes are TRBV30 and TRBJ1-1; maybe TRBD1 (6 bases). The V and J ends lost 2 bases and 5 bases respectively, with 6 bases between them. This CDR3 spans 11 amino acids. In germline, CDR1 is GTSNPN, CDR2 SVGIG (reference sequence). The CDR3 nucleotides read TGTGCCTGGAGTAGGGGGACTGAAGCTTTCTTT. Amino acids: CAWSRGTEAFF.

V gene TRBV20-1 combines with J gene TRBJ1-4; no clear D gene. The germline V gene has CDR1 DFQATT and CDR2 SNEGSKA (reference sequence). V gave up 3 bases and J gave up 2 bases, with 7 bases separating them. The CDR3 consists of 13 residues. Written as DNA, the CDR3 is TGCAGTGCTAGTCGGGGTACTAATGAAAAACTGTTTTTT. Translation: CSASRGTNEKLFF.

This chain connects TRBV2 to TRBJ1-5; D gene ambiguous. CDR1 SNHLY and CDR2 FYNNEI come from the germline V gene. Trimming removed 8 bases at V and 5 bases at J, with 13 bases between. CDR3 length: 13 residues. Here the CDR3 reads CASSEQLDQPQHF. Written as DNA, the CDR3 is TGTGCCAGCTCCGAACAGTTGGATCAGCCCCAGCATTTT.

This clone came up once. CDR3 in amino acids: CASRTPGFATEAFF. CDR3 nucleotide sequence: TGTGCCAGCCGTACTCCGGGGTTTGCCACTGAAGCTTTCTTT. The V gene is TRBV2, the J gene TRBJ1-1; no clear D gene. Trimming shortened V by 8 bases and J by 4 bases, and 17 bases separated the two germline ends. The CDR3 totals 14 residues. Germline V lookup: CDR1 SNHLY, CDR2 FYNNEI. Combining the CDR3 with reference TRBV2 and TRBJ1-1 gives the whole variable domain EPEVTQTPSHQVTQMGQEVILRCVPISNHLYFYWYRQILGQKVEFLVSFYNNEISEKSEIFDDQFSVERPDGSNFTLKIRSTKLEDSAMYFCASRTPGFATEAFFGQGTRLTVV.

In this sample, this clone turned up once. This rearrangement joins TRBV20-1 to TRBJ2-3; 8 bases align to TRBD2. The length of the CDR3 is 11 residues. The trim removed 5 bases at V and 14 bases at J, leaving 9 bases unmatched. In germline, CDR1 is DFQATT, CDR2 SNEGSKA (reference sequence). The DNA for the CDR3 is TGCAGTGCTCAAGATGGGCTAGCGGGGTATTTT. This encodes CSAQDGLAGYF.